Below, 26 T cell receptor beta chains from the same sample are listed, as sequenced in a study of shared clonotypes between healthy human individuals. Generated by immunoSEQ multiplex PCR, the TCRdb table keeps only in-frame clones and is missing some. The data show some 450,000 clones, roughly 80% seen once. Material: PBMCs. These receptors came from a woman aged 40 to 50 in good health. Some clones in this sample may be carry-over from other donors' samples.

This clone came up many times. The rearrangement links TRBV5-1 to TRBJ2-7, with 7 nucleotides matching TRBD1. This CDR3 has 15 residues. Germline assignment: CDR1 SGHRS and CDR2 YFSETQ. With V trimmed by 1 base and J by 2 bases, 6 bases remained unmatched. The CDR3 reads CASSLNTGETYEQYF. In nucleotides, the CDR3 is TGCGCCAGCAGCTTGAATACAGGGGAAACCTACGAGCAGTACTTC.

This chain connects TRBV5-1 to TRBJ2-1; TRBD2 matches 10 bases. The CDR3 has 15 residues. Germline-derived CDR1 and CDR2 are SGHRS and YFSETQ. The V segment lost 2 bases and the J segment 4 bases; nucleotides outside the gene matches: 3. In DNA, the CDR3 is TGCGCCAGCAGCTTTACTAGCGGGGTTTACAATGAGCAGTTCTTC. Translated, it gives CASSFTSGVYNEQFF. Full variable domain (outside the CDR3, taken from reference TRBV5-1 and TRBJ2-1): KAGVTQTPRYLIKTRGQQVTLSCSPISGHRSVSWYQQTPGQGLQFLFEYFSETQRNKGNFPGRFSGRQFSNSRSEMNVSTLELGDSALYLCASSFTSGVYNEQFFGPGTRLTVL.

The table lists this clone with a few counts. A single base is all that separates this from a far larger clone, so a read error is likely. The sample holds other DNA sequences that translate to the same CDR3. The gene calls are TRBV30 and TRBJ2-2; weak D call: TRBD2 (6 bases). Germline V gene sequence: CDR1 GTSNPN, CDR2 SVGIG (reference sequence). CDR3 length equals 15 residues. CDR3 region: CAWSRLATITGELFF. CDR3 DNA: TGTGCCTGGAGTCGGCTAGCGACCATAACCGGGGAGTTGTTTTTT.

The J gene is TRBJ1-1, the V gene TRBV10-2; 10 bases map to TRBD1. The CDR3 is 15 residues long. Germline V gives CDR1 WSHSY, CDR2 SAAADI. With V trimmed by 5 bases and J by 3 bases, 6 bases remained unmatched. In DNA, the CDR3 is TGCGCCAGCAGTCCGGGACAGGGGTTCGACACTGAAGCTTTCTTT. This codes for CASSPGQGFDTEAFF.

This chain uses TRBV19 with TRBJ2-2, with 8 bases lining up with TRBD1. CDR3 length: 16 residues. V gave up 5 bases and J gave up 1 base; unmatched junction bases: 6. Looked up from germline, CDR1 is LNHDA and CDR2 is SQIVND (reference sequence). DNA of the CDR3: TGTGCCAGTAGTTCCCCCGGGACAGGGAACACCGGGGAGCTGTTTTTT. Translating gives CASSSPGTGNTGELFF.

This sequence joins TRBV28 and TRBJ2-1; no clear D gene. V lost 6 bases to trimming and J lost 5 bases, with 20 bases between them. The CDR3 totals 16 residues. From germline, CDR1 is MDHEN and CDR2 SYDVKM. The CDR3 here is CASSTPVRPKHNEQFF. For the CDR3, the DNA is TGTGCCAGCAGCACCCCGGTACGCCCGAAACACAATGAGCAGTTCTTC.

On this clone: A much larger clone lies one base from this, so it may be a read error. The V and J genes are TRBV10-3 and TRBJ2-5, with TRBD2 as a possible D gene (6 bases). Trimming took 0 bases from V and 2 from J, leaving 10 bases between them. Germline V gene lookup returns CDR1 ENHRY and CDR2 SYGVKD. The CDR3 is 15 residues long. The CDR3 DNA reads TGTGCCATCAGTGAGTCGGAGGGAGTACAAGAGACCCAGTACTTC. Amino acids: CAISESEGVQETQYF.

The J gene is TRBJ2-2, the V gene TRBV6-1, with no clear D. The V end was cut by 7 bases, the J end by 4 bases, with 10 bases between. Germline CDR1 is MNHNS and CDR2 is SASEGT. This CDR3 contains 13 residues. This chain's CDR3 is CASMPDLTGELFF. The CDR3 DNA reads TGTGCCAGCATGCCTGACCTCACCGGGGAGCTGTTTTTT.

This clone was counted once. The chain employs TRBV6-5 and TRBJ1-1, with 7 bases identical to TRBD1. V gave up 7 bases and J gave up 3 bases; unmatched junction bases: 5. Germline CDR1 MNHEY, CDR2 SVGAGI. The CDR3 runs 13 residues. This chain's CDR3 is CASKKTGDTEAFF. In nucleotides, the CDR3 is TGTGCCAGCAAAAAAACAGGGGACACTGAAGCTTTCTTT.

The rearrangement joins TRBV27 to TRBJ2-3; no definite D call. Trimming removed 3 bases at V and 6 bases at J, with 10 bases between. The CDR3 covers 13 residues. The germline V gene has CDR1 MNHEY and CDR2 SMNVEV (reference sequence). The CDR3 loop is CASSFGRSDTQYF. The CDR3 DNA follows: TGTGCCAGCAGTTTCGGGCGATCCGATACGCAGTATTTT.

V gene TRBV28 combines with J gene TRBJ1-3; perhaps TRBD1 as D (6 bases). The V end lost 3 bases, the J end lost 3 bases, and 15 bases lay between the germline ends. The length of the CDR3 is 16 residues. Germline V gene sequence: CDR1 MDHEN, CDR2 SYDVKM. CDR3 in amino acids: CASSFPHAGVGNTIYF. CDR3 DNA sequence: TGTGCCAGCAGTTTTCCCCACGCAGGGGTTGGAAACACCATATATTTT.

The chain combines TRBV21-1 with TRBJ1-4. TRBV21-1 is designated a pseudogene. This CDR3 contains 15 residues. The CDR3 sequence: CASSLLPVRKEKLFF. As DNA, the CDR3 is TGTGCCAGCAGCCTCCTCCCGGTTCGGAAGGAAAAACTGTTTTTT.

The CDR3 DNA is TGTGCCAGCTCACCAAAGGGGGAAGGTTCCTACGAGCAGTACTTC. Its translation: CASSPKGEGSYEQYF. This chain uses TRBV18 with TRBJ2-7; a weak D match, TRBD1 (6 bases). V was clipped by 2 bases and J by 1 base, with 12 bases between them. Germline V lookup: CDR1 KGHSH, CDR2 LQKENI. The CDR3 loop spans 15 amino acids.

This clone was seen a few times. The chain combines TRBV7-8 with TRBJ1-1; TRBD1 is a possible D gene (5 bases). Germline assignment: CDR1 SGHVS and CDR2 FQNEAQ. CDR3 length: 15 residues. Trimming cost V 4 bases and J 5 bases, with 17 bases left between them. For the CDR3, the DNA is TGTGCCAGCAGCTACCTAGGAGGGGCGGGAACTGAAGCTTTCTTT. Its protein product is CASSYLGGAGTEAFF.

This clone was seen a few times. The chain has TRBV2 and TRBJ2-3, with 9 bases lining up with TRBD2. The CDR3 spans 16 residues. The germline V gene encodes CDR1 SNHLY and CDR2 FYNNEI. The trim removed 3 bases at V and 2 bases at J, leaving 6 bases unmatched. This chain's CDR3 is CASSDETSGTTDTQYF. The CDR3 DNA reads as TGTGCCAGCAGTGACGAGACTAGCGGAACCACAGATACGCAGTATTTT.

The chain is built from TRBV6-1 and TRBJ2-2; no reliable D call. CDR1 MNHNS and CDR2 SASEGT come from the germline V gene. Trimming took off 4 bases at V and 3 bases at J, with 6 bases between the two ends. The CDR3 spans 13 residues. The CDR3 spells CASSADDTGELFF. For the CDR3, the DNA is TGTGCCAGCAGTGCGGACGACACCGGGGAGCTGTTTTTT.

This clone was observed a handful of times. CDR3 residues: CASSPPFNRGELFF. The CDR3 DNA sequence: TGTGCCAGCAGTCCCCCCTTCAACAGAGGGGAGCTGTTTTTT. The chain uses TRBV28 and TRBJ2-2; D remains ambiguous. Germline V gene data show CDR1 as MDHEN and CDR2 as SYDVKM. Trimming cost V 5 bases and J 8 bases, with 15 bases left between them. The CDR3 is 14 amino acids.

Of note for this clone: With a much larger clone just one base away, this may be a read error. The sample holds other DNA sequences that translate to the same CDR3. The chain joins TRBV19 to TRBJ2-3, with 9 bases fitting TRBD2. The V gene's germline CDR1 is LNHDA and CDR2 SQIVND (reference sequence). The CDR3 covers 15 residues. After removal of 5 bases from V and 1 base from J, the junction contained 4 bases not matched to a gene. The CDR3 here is CASSPLAGGTDTQYF. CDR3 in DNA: TGTGCCAGTAGTCCATTAGCGGGAGGCACAGATACGCAGTATTTT.

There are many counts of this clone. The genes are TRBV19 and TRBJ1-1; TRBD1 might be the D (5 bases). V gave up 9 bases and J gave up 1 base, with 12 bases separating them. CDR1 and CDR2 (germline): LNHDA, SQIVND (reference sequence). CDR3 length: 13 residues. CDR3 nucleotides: TGTGCCAGCCGACCGGGGGGGAACACTGAAGCTTTCTTT. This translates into CASRPGGNTEAFF.

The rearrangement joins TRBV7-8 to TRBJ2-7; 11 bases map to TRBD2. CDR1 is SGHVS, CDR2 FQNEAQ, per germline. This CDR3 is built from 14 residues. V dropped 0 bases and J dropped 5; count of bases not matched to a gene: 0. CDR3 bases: TGTGCCAGCAGCTTAGCACTAGCGGGAGACGAGCAGTACTTC. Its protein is CASSLALAGDEQYF. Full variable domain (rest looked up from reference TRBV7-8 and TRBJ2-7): GAGVSQSPRYKVAKRGQDVALRCDPISGHVSLFWYQQALGQGPEFLTYFQNEAQLDKSGLPSDRFFAERPEGSVSTLKIQRTQQEDSAVYLCASSLALAGDEQYFGPGTRLTVT.

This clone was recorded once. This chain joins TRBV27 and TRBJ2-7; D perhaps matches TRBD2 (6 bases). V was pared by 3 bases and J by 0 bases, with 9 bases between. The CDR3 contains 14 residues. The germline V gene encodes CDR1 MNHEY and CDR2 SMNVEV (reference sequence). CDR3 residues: CASSFLATSYEQYF. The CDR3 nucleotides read TGTGCCAGCAGTTTTCTAGCGACCTCCTACGAGCAGTACTTC.

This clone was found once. The CDR3 DNA sequence: TGTGCCAGCAGTGAAGGGAGACCAAACACTGAAGCTTTCTTT. Encoded protein: CASSEGRPNTEAFF. The chain recombines TRBV25-1 with TRBJ1-1; D is unclear. V lost 2 bases and J lost 2, with 9 bases in between. The CDR3 sequence is 14 residues long. Germline V gene lookup returns CDR1 MGHDK and CDR2 SYGVNS.

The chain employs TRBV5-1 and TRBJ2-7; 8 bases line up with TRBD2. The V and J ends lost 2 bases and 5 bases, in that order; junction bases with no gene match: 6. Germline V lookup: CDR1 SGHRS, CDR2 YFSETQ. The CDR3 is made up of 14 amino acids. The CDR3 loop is CASSFAAGADEQYF. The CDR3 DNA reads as TGCGCCAGCAGCTTTGCAGCGGGAGCAGACGAGCAGTACTTC.

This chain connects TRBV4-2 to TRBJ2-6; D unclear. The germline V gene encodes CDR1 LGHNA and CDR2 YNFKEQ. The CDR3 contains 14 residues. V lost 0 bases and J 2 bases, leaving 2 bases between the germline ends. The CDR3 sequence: CASSQEPGANVLTF. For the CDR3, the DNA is TGTGCCAGCAGCCAAGAGCCTGGGGCCAACGTCCTGACTTTC.

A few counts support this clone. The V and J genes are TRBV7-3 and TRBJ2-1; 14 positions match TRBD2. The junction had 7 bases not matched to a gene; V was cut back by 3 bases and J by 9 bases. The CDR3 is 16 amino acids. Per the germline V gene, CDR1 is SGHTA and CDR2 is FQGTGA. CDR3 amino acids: CASSFRPTSGRAEQFF. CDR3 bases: TGTGCCAGCAGCTTCCGCCCGACTAGCGGGAGGGCTGAGCAGTTCTTC.

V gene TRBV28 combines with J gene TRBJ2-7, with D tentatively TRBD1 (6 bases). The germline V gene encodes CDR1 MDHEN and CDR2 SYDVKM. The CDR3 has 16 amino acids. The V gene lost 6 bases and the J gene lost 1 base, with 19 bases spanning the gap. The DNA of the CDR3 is TGTGCCAGCAGATCATCCGGGACACCCGTTTCCTACGAGCAGTACTTC. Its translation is CASRSSGTPVSYEQYF. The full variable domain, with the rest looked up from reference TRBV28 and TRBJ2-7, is DVKVTQSSRYLVKRTGEKVFLECVQDMDHENMFWYRQDPGLGLRLIYFSYDVKMKEKGDIPEGYSVSREKKERFSLILESASTNQTSMYLCASRSSGTPVSYEQYFGPGTRLTVT.